A selection of T cell receptor beta chains follows, all from one sample in a study of T cells of healthy individuals. MiXCR, run by TCRdb on the 5' RACE reads, gives a single entry per CDR3 protein. The top ten hold approximately 5.7% of the sample, which has around 98,000 distinct CDR3 sequences, approximately 18% seen once. These receptors were collected from a human donor in good health. Both conserved end residues are part of each CDR3.

v_call,j_call,cdr3_aa
TRBV20-1,TRBJ1-1,CSATDRRNTEAFF
TRBV6-1,TRBJ2-6,CASSDTGTGYGANVLTF
TRBV4-1,TRBJ2-3,CASSQVTGPSTDTQYF
TRBV28,TRBJ2-3,CASRDVGPPQYF
TRBV12-3/TRBV12-4,TRBJ1-5,CASSPPSYQPQHF
TRBV7-8,TRBJ2-3,CASTLGGRSTDTQYF
TRBV7-3,TRBJ2-1,CASSSSGPNNEQFF
TRBV4-1,TRBJ2-6,CASSRLSGALSSGANVLTF
TRBV7-9,TRBJ1-1,CASSGQGLQRTEAFF
TRBV7-6,TRBJ2-3,CASSGAGAADTQYF
TRBV18,TRBJ2-3,CASSPVRGREADTQYF
TRBV7-8,TRBJ1-2,CASSFTNYGYTF
TRBV4-1,TRBJ2-7,CASSQVDLGLAGGEQYF
TRBV7-2,TRBJ2-1,CASSLVMLAGGGEQFF
TRBV4-1,TRBJ2-1,CATSPRDREGNEQFF
TRBV20-1,TRBJ1-3,CSARDREAAGNTIYF
TRBV7-2,TRBJ1-2,CASSSYRTGVGYTF
TRBV27,TRBJ1-5,CASSFSREINQPQHF
TRBV20-1,TRBJ1-6,CSAGTGTGGRVPLHF
TRBV20-1,TRBJ2-1,CSAIISNEQFF
TRBV12-3/TRBV12-4,TRBJ1-6,CASSLAQNSPLHF
TRBV7-9,TRBJ2-1,CASSAQFF
TRBV20-1,TRBJ2-3,CSARLAASTDTQYF
TRBV2,TRBJ2-2,CASSEMTGYRELFF
TRBV12-3/TRBV12-4,TRBJ2-2,CASSLKGASNTGELFF
TRBV25-1,TRBJ1-1,CASSEFQSPAFF
TRBV6-2/TRBV6-3,TRBJ2-7,CASSKGRTTYEQYF
TRBV10-3,TRBJ2-3,CAISEFTDTQYF
TRBV15,TRBJ1-3,CATSRDRRVSGNTIYF
TRBV6-1,TRBJ2-2,CASSEGLPGQGHTGELFF
TRBV5-6,TRBJ2-7,CASSFELLAGVEQYF
TRBV3-1,TRBJ2-3,CASSPGQGSKTDTQYF
TRBV7-8,TRBJ1-5,CASSLERAPRPQHF
TRBV20-1,TRBJ2-7,CSADEQGLIYEQYF
TRBV6-1,TRBJ2-2,CASMGQGSNTGELFF
TRBV28,TRBJ1-2,CASSFIYRGTRGYTF
TRBV2,TRBJ2-1,CASRRGSSYNEQFF
TRBV2,TRBJ2-3,CASIEGQGGADTQYF
TRBV4-3,TRBJ1-1,CASSQVAQTNTEAFF